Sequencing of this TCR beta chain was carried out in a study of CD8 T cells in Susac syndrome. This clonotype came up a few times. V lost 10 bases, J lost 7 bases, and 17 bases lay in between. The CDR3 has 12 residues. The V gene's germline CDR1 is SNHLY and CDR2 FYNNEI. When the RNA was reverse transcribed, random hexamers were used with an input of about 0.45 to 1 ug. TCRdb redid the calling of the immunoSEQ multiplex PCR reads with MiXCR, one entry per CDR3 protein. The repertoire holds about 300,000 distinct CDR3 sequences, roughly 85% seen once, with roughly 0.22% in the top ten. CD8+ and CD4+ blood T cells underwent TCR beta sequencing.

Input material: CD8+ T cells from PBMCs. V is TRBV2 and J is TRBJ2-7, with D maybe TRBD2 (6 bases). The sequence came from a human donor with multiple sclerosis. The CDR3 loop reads CATRDLEGEQYF. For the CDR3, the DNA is TGTGCCACCCGGGACTTAGAGGGAGAGCAGTACTTC.